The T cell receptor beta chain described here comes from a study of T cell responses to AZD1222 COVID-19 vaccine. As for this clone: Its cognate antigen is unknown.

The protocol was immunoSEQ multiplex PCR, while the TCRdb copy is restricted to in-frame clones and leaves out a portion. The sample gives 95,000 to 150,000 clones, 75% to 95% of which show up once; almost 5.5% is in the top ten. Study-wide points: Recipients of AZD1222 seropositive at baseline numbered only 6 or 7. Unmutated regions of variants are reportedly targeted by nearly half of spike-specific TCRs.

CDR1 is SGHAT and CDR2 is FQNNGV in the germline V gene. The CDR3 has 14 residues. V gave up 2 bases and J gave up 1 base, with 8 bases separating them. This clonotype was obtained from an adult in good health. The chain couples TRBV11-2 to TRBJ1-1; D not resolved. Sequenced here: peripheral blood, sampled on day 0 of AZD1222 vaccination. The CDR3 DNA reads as TGTGCCAGCAGCTTATCCGCAGGGAACACTGAAGCTTTCTTT. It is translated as CASSLSAGNTEAFF.